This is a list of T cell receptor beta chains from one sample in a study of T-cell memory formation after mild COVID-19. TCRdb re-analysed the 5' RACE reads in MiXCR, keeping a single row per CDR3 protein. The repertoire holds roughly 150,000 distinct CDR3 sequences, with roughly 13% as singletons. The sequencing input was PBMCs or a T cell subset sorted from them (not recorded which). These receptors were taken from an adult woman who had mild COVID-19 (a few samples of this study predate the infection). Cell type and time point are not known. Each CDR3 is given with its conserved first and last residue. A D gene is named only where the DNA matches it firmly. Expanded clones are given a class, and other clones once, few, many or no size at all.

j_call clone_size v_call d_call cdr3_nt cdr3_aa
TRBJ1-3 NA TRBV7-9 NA TGTGCCAGCAGCTTCTACACGGAATTTGGAAACACCATATATTTT CASSFYTEFGNTIYF
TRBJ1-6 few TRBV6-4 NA TGTGCCAGCAGTGAAATCGACGGGGATAATTCACCCCTCCACTTT CASSEIDGDNSPLHF
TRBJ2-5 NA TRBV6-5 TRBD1 TGTGCCAGCAGTTACTGGGACAGGGGTAGTGAGACCCAGTACTTC CASSYWDRGSETQYF
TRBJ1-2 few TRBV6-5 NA TGTGCCAGCAGTTACTCAGGGACATTCGATGGCTACACCTTC CASSYSGTFDGYTF
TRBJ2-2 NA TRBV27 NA TGTGCCAGCAGTTTATTGGGCTACTCGAACACCGGGGAGCTGTTTTTT CASSLLGYSNTGELFF
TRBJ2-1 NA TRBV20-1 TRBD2 TGCAGTACTTTAGCGGGAGACGCCTACAATGAGCAGTTCTTC CSTLAGDAYNEQFF
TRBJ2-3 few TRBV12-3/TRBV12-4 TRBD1 TGTGCCAGCAGTAACGACAGGGAAGCGACAGATACGCAGTATTTT CASSNDREATDTQYF
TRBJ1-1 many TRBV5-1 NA TGCGCCAGCAGACAGGGGAACACTGAAGCTTTCTTT CASRQGNTEAFF
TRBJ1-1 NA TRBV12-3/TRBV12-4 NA TGTGCCAGCAGTTTAGTAGTGGCGAACACTGAAGCTTTCTTT CASSLVVANTEAFF
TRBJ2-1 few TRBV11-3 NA TGTGCCAGCAGCTTAGGAAGAGGTCACTCCTACAATGAGCAGTTCTTC CASSLGRGHSYNEQFF
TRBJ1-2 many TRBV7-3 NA TGTGCCAGCAGCTTAAACTATGGCTACACCTTC CASSLNYGYTF
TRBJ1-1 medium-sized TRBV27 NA TGTGCCAGCAGTTTTGGGGCCAACACTGAAGCTTTCTTT CASSFGANTEAFF
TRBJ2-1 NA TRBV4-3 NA TGCGCCAGCAGGCCGACGTCGTGGGCGGGTGAGCAGTTCTTC CASRPTSWAGEQFF
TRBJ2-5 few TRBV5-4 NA TGTGCCAGCAGCTTTGACCTGGCAGCCCTACAAGAGACCCAGTACTTC CASSFDLAALQETQYF
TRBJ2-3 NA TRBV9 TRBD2 TGTGCCAGCAGCGTAGGCCGGGGGGGGCCTAGCACAGATACGCAGTATTTT CASSVGRGGPSTDTQYF
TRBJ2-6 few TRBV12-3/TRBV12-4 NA TGTGCCAGCAGTTTGGGGGCTAACGTATTCTCTGGGGCCAACGTCCTGACTTTC CASSLGANVFSGANVLTF
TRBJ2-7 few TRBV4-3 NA TGCGCCAGGGGGCCCCTCAACTCCTACGAGCAGTACTTC CARGPLNSYEQYF
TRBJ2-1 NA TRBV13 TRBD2 TGTGCCAGCAGCCCCCGACTAGCCCATGAGCAGTTCTTC CASSPRLAHEQFF
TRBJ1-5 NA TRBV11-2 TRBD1 TGTGCCAGCAGCTTGGGACAGAGCCCACATCAGCCCCAGCATTTT CASSLGQSPHQPQHF
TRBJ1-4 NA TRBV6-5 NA TGTGCCAGCAGTTACTCGAGCCCAACTAATGAAAAACTGTTTTTT CASSYSSPTNEKLFF
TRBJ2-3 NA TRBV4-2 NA TGTGCCAGCAGCCAAAAGGCGGCTACGCAGTATTTT CASSQKAATQYF
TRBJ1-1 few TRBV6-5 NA TGTGCCAGCAGTTACCACGGGAACACTGAAGCTTTCTTT CASSYHGNTEAFF
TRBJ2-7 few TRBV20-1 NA TGCAGTGCTAGGTCGCCACTATACGAGCAGTACTTC CSARSPLYEQYF
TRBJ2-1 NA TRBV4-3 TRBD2 TGCGCCAGCAGCCAAGATTGGACTAGCGGGAGGACCAATGAGCAGTTCTTC CASSQDWTSGRTNEQFF
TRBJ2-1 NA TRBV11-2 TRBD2 TGTGCCAGCAGCTCGACTAGCGGGGGCTACAATGAGCAGTTCTTC CASSSTSGGYNEQFF
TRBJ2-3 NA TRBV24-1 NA TGTGCCACCAGGGCAGTTGGTGAAGATACGCAGTATTTT CATRAVGEDTQYF
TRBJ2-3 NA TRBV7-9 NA TGTGCCAGCAGCACGACAGGGAGCCGGGAGGCAGATACGCAGTATTTT CASSTTGSREADTQYF
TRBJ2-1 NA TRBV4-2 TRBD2 TGTGCCAGCAGCCAAGATTGGACTAGCGGGACACAGTCCTTC CASSQDWTSGTQSF
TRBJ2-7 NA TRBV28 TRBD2 TGTGCCAGCAGTCCTCCCAGTAGCGGGAGGGTACGCGAGCAGTACTTC CASSPPSSGRVREQYF
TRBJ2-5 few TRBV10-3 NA TGTGCCATCAGTGAGAATCGAGGGGGGCAAGAGACCCAGTACTTC CAISENRGGQETQYF
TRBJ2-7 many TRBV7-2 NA TGTGCCAGCAGCTTACCTAGGGCTGTAGAGCAGTACTTC CASSLPRAVEQYF
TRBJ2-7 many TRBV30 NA TGTGCCTGGAGTGGACAGAGACAGTACTTC CAWSGQRQYF
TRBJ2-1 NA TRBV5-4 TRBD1 TGTGCCAGCAGCCCCAGGGGGCATAACAATGAGCAGTTCTTC CASSPRGHNNEQFF
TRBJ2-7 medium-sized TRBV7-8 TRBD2 TGTGCCAGCAGCCACCTGATTGGAGCGGGGGACCCCGAGCAGTACTTC CASSHLIGAGDPEQYF